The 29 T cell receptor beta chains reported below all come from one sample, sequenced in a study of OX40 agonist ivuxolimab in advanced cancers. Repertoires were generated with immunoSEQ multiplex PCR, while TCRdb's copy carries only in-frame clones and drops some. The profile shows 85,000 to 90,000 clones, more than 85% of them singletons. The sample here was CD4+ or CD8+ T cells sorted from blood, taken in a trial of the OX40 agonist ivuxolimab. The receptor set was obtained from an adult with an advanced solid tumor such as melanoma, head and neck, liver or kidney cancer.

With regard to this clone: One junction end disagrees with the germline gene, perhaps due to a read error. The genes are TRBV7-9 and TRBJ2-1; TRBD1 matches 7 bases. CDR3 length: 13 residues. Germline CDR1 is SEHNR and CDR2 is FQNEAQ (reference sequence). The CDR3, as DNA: TGTGCCGGCAGCACCCACAGGGACAGCGAGCAGTTCTTC. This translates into CAGSTHRDSEQFF.

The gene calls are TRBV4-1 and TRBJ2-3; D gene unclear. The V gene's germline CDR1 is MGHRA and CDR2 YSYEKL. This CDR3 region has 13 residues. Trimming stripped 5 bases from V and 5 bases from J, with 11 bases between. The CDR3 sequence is CASSRILGDTQYF. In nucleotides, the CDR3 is TGCGCCAGCAGCAGAATCCTGGGAGATACGCAGTATTTT.

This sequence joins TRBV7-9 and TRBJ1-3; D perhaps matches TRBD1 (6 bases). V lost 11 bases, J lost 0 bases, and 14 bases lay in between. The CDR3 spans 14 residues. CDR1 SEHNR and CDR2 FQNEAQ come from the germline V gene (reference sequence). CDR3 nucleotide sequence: TGTGCCGGCTGGGGGCGCAACTCTGGAAACACCATATATTTT. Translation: CAGWGRNSGNTIYF.

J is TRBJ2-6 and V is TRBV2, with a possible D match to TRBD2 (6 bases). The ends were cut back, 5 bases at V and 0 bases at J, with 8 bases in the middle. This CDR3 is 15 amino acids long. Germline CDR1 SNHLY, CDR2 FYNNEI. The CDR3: CASSWGDSGANVLTF. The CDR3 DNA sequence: TGTGCCAGCAGTTGGGGGGACTCTGGGGCCAACGTCCTGACTTTC.

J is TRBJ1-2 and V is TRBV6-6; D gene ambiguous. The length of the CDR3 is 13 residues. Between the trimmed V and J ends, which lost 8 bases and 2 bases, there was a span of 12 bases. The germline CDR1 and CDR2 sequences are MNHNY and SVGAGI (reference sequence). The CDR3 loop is CASSQEKNYGYTF. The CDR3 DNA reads TGTGCCAGCTCGCAAGAGAAAAACTATGGCTACACCTTC.

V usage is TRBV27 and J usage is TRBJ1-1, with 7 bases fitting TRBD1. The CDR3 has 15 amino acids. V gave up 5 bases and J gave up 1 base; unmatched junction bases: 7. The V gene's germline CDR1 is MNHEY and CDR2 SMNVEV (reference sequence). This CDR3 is CASSTAGGKNTEAFF. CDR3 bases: TGTGCCAGCAGTACAGCAGGGGGAAAGAACACTGAAGCTTTCTTT.

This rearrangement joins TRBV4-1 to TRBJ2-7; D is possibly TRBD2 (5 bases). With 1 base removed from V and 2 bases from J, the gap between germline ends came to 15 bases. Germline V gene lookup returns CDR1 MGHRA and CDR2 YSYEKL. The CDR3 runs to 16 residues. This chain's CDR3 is CASSQGAPSSPYEQYF. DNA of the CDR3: TGCGCCAGCAGCCAAGGCGCGCCTAGCAGTCCCTACGAGCAGTACTTC.

The CDR3 sequence is CASSNGDTQPGELFF. For the CDR3, the DNA is TGCGCCAGCAGCAACGGCGACACGCAGCCCGGGGAGCTGTTTTTT. The V and J genes are TRBV5-1 and TRBJ2-2; D not resolved. Looked up from germline, CDR1 is SGHRS and CDR2 is YFSETQ. This CDR3 comprises 15 residues. Trimming pared 4 bases from V and 6 bases from J, leaving 16 bases between.

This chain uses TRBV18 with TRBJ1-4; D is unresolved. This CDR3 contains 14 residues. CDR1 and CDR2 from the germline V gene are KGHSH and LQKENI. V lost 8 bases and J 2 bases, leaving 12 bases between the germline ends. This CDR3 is CASTYGGTNEKLFF. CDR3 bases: TGTGCCAGCACCTACGGAGGGACTAATGAAAAACTGTTTTTT. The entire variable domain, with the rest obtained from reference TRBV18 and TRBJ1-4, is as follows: NAGVMQNPRHLVRRRGQEARLRCSPMKGHSHVYWYRQLPEEGLKFMVYLQKENIIDESGMPKERFSAEFPKEGPSILRIQQVVRGDSAAYFCASTYGGTNEKLFFGSGTQLSVL.

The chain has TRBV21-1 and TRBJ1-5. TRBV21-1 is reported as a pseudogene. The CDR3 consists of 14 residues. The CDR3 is CASSWDRPSGPQHF. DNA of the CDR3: TGTGCCAGCAGCTGGGACCGCCCGTCTGGGCCCCAGCATTTT.

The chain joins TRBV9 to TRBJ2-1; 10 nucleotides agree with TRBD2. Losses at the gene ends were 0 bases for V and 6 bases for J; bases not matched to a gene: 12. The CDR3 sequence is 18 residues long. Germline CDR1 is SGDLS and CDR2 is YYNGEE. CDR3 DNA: TGTGCCAGCAGCGTAGGTAGTCTAGCGGGAGTTCCCATCAATGAGCAGTTCTTC. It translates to CASSVGSLAGVPINEQFF.

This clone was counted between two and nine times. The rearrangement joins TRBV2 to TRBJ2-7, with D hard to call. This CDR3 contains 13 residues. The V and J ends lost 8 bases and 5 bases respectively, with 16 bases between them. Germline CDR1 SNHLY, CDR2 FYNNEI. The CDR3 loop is CASLLRPRDEQYF. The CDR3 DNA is TGTGCCAGCCTCTTGCGGCCCAGAGACGAGCAGTACTTC.

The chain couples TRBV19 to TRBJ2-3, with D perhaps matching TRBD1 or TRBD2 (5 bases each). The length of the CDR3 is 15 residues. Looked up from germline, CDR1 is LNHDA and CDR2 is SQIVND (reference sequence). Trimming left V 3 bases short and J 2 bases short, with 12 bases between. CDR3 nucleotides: TGTGCCAGTAGTATGGCCGGGGCTCTCACAGATACGCAGTATTTT. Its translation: CASSMAGALTDTQYF.

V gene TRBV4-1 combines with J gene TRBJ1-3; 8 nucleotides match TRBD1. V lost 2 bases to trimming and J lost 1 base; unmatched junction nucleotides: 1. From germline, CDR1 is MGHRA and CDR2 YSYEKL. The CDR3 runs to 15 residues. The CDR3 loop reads CASSQQGASGNTIYF. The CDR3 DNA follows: TGCGCCAGCAGCCAACAGGGGGCGTCTGGAAACACCATATATTTT.

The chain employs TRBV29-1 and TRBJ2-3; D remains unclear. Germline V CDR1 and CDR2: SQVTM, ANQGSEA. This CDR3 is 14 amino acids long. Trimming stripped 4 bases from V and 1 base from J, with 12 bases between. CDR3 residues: CSVGVTHRTDTQYF. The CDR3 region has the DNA TGCAGCGTTGGAGTGACTCACCGCACAGATACGCAGTATTTT.

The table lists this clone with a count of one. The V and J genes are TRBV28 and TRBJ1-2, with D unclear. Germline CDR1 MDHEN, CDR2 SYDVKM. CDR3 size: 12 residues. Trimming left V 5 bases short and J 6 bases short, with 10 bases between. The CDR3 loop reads CASSPQTDGYTF. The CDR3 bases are TGTGCCAGCAGTCCCCAGACTGATGGCTACACCTTC.

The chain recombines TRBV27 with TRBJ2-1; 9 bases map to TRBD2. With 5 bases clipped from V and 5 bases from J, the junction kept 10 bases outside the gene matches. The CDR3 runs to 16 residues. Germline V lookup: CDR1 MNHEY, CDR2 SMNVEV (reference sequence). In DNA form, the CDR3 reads TGTGCCAGCAGTGCTGTAGCGGGAGAAAAGAACAATGAGCAGTTCTTC. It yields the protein CASSAVAGEKNNEQFF.

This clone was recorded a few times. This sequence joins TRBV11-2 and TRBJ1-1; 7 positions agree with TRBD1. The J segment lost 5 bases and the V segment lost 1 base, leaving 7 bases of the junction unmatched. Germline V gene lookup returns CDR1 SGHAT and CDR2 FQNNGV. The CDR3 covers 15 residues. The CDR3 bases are TGTGCCAGCAGCTTAGGACAGGGCGGTATGACTGAAGCTTTCTTT. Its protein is CASSLGQGGMTEAFF.

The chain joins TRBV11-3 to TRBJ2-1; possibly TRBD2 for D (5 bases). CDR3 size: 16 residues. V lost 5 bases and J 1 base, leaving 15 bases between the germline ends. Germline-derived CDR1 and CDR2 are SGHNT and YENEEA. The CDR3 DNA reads TGTGCCAGCAGCCCCATTTGGGAGTTGTCCTACAATGAGCAGTTCTTC. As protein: CASSPIWELSYNEQFF.

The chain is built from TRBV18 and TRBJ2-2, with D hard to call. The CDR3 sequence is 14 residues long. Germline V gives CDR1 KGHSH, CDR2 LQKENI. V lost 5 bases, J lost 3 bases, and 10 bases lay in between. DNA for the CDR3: TGTGCCAGCTCAGAGCCCGGTGACACCGGGGAGCTGTTTTTT. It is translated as CASSEPGDTGELFF. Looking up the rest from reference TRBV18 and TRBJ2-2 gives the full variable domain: NAGVMQNPRHLVRRRGQEARLRCSPMKGHSHVYWYRQLPEEGLKFMVYLQKENIIDESGMPKERFSAEFPKEGPSILRIQQVVRGDSAAYFCASSEPGDTGELFFGEGSRLTVL.

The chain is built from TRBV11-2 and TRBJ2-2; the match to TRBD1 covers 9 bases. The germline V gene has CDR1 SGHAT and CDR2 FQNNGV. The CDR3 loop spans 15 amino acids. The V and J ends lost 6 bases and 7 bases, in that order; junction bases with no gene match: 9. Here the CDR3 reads CASRSGTGRGGELFF. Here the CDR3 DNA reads TGTGCCAGCAGGTCCGGGACAGGGCGAGGCGGGGAGCTGTTTTTT.

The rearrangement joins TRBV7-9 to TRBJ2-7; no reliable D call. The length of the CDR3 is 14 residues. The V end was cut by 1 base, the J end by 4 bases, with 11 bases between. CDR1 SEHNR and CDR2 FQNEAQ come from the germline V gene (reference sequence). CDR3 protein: CASSLGAAQYEQYF. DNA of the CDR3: TGTGCCAGCAGCTTAGGGGCCGCACAGTACGAGCAGTACTTC.

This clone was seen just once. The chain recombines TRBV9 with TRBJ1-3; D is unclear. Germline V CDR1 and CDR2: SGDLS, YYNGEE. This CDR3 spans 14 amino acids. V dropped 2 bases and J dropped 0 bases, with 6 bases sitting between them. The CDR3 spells CASSVPSSGNTIYF. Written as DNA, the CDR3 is TGTGCCAGCAGCGTCCCCAGCTCTGGAAACACCATATATTTT.

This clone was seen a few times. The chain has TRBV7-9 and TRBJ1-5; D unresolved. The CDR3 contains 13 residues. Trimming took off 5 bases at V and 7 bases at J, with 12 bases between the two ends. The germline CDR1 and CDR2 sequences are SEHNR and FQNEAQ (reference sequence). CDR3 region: CASSQGGVQPQHF. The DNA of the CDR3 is TGTGCCAGCAGCCAAGGCGGGGTGCAGCCCCAGCATTTT.

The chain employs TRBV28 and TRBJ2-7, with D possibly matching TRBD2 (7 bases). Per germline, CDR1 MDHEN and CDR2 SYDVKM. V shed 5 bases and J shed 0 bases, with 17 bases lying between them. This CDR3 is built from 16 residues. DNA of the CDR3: TGTGCCAGCAGTCCCCATGGGGGGGGCCGCTCCTACGAGCAGTACTTC. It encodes CASSPHGGGRSYEQYF.

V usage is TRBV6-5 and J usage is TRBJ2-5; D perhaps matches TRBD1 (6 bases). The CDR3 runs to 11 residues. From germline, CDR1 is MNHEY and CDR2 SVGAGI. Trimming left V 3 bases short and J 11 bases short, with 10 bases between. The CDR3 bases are TGTGCCAGCAGTTATGGGGGCTCGCAGTACTTC. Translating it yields CASSYGGSQYF.

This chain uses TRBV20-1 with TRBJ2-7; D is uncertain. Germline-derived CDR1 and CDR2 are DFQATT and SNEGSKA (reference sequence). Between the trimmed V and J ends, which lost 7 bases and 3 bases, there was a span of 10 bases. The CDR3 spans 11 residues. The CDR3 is CSVKDDYEQYF. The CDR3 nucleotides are TGCAGTGTAAAGGACGACTACGAGCAGTACTTC.

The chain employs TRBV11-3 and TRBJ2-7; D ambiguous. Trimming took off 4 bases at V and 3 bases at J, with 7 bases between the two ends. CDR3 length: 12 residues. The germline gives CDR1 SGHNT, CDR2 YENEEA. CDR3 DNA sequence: TGTGCCAGCAGCTCACAGAGCTACGAGCAGTACTTC. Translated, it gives CASSSQSYEQYF.

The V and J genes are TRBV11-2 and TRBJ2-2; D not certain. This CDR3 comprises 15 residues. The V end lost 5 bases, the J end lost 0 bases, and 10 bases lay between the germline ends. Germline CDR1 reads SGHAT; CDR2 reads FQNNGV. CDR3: CASSPISSNTGELFF. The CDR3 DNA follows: TGTGCCAGCAGCCCCATTAGTTCGAACACCGGGGAGCTGTTTTTT.